This passage covers 32 T cell receptor beta chains from one sample sequenced in a study of cytomegalovirus exposure and HLA in healthy donors. 13 Jbeta primers and 60 Vbeta primers were used for the PCR. Sequencing used immunoSEQ multiplex PCR; TCRdb keeps in-frame clones, though not all of them. The table records over 80,000 clones, 73% of them present only once. The sequencing sample was made of PBMCs. The source of these receptors is a man aged 35 to 55 in good health and CMV-seronegative.

This clone has only a few counts. The V and J genes are TRBV5-1 and TRBJ2-7; possibly TRBD1 for D (5 bases). This CDR3 spans 16 amino acids. Trimming stripped 2 bases from V and 0 bases from J, with 15 bases between. CDR1 is SGHRS and CDR2 is YFSETQ in the germline V gene. The CDR3 DNA follows: TGCGCCAGCAGCTTCATAGGGCAGGGCTACTCCTACGAGCAGTACTTC. Its protein is CASSFIGQGYSYEQYF.

The gene calls are TRBV18 and TRBJ2-1, with 12 bases matching TRBD2. CDR1 is KGHSH and CDR2 is LQKENI in the germline V gene. This CDR3 contains 15 residues. V dropped 6 bases and J dropped 5; count of bases not matched to a gene: 5. The CDR3 coding sequence is TGTGCCAGCTCTCCTAGCGGGGGGGCCGACAATGAGCAGTTCTTC. It translates to CASSPSGGADNEQFF.

The V and J genes are TRBV6-1 and TRBJ1-2, with D unresolved. The germline V gene has CDR1 MNHNS and CDR2 SASEGT. The CDR3 covers 14 residues. Trimming cost V 6 bases and J 5 bases, with 16 bases left between them. In DNA form, the CDR3 reads TGTGCCAGCAGGGCAGGCTACAGTGGTTATGGCTACACCTTC. This sequence encodes CASRAGYSGYGYTF.

This chain links TRBV16 with TRBJ1-4, with 7 bases aligning to TRBD1. V gave up 0 bases and J gave up 4 bases; unmatched junction bases: 5. The CDR3 has 16 residues. The germline V gene encodes CDR1 KGHSY and CDR2 FQNENV. CDR3 sequence reads: CASSQSRGQVNEKLFF. DNA of the CDR3: TGTGCCAGCAGCCAATCTCGAGGACAGGTTAATGAAAAACTGTTTTTT.

In this sample, this clone turned up once. V gene TRBV18 combines with J gene TRBJ2-5, with TRBD2 as a possible D gene (5 bases). The CDR3 spans 13 residues. Per germline, CDR1 KGHSH and CDR2 LQKENI. V was trimmed by 2 bases and J by 2 bases, leaving 6 bases between them. The CDR3 protein is CASSPGSQETQYF. The DNA for the CDR3 is TGTGCCAGCTCACCAGGGAGTCAAGAGACCCAGTACTTC. Together with reference TRBV18 and TRBJ2-5, the CDR3 gives the full variable domain: NAGVMQNPRHLVRRRGQEARLRCSPMKGHSHVYWYRQLPEEGLKFMVYLQKENIIDESGMPKERFSAEFPKEGPSILRIQQVVRGDSAAYFCASSPGSQETQYFGPGTRLLVL.

As to this clone: A junction boundary mismatches the germline segment, possibly from a read error. This CDR3 is also generated by other DNA sequences in the sample. This chain joins TRBV5-4 and TRBJ1-6; no firm D call. The CDR3 totals 14 residues. Germline CDR1 and CDR2: SGHNT and YYREEE (reference sequence). DNA of the CDR3: TGTGCCAGCAGCTTGGGTACCTATAATTCCCCCCTCCACTTT. Its translation: CASSLGTYNSPLHF.

The chain recombines TRBV10-3 with TRBJ2-7; 8 bases fit TRBD1. V was pared by 4 bases and J by 3 bases, with 5 bases of the junction left unmatched. Germline CDR1 reads ENHRY; CDR2 reads SYGVKD. The CDR3 extends over 14 amino acids. The CDR3 sequence is CAISGSDRGYEQYF. The CDR3 DNA follows: TGTGCCATCAGTGGGTCCGACAGGGGCTACGAGCAGTACTTC.

The chain employs TRBV2 and TRBJ2-5, with 13 bases fitting TRBD2. After removal of 4 bases from V and 1 base from J, the junction contained 3 bases not matched to a gene. The CDR3 spans 16 residues. Germline loops: CDR1 SNHLY, CDR2 FYNNEI. CDR3 loop: CASSGTSGGAQETQYF. The CDR3, as DNA: TGTGCCAGCAGTGGAACTAGCGGGGGGGCCCAAGAGACCCAGTACTTC.

This chain joins TRBV25-1 and TRBJ2-7; D is possibly TRBD1 (6 bases). V was pared by 4 bases and J by 6 bases, with 25 bases between. The CDR3 has 17 residues. CDR1 and CDR2 from the germline V gene are MGHDK and SYGVNS. Here the CDR3 DNA reads TGTGCCAGCAGTGGTCTACCTCGGACAGCGTCGGGACGCGAGCAGTACTTC. Its translation is CASSGLPRTASGREQYF.

This clone was observed a few times. This chain uses TRBV6-5 with TRBJ2-7, with D tentatively TRBD2 (6 bases). The CDR3 contains 14 residues. Germline V gene lookup returns CDR1 MNHEY and CDR2 SVGAGI. V shed 5 bases and J shed 2 bases, with 13 bases lying between them. The CDR3 bases are TGTGCCAGCAGTGTCCGGGACTGGACCTACGAGCAGTACTTC. Protein sequence: CASSVRDWTYEQYF.

V gene TRBV29-1 combines with J gene TRBJ2-7; 7 positions match TRBD1. The CDR3 extends over 14 amino acids. The J segment lost 6 bases and the V segment lost 6 bases, leaving 14 bases of the junction unmatched. Germline V gene data show CDR1 as SQVTM and CDR2 as ANQGSEA. The CDR3 protein is CSVRIPGQWLEQYF. The CDR3 coding sequence is TGCAGCGTGCGTATACCGGGACAGTGGCTCGAGCAGTACTTC.

This chain links TRBV7-2 with TRBJ2-5, with TRBD2 matching 9 bases. The CDR3 sequence is 15 residues long. Germline CDR1 and CDR2: SGHTA and FQGNSA. The V gene end was trimmed by 3 bases and the J gene end by 0 bases; junction bases not matched to a gene: 2. The CDR3 here is CASSLERGDQETQYF. The CDR3 nucleotides read TGTGCCAGCAGCTTGGAGCGGGGGGACCAAGAGACCCAGTACTTC.

This clone was seen once. The chain recombines TRBV4-3 with TRBJ2-1, with 12 positions matching TRBD1. This CDR3 comprises 16 residues. Germline assignment: CDR1 LGHNA and CDR2 YSLEER. Germline trimming cut 2 bases from V and 8 bases from J; bases unmatched to any gene: 7. In DNA form, the CDR3 reads TGCGCCAGCAGCCAATTATCGGGACAGGGGGCTTATGAGCAGTTCTTC. Translation: CASSQLSGQGAYEQFF.

The chain couples TRBV11-3 to TRBJ2-7; 9 bases fit TRBD2. Germline V gene data show CDR1 as SGHNT and CDR2 as YENEEA. V shed 4 bases, J shed 5 bases, and the junction held 9 bases outside the gene matches. This CDR3 comprises 15 residues. CDR3 coding DNA: TGTGCCAGCAGCTACTCTAGCGGGGTAGAGGACGAGCAGTACTTC. Protein: CASSYSSGVEDEQYF.

The CDR3 is CASSHVLVHEQYF. In DNA, the CDR3 is TGTGCCAGCAGCCATGTACTAGTCCACGAGCAGTACTTC. The chain carries TRBV4-2 and TRBJ2-7; a weak D match, TRBD2 (5 bases). V lost 3 bases, J lost 5 bases, and 11 bases lay in between. This CDR3 region has 13 residues. The germline CDR1 and CDR2 sequences are LGHNA and YNFKEQ.

With regard to this clone: Other nucleotide sequences from this sample produce the same CDR3. V is TRBV4-1 and J is TRBJ2-3; TRBD2 agrees at 8 bases. J was trimmed by 0 bases and V by 5 bases; bases with no gene match: 13. Looked up from germline, CDR1 is MGHRA and CDR2 is YSYEKL. This CDR3 is 18 amino acids long. CDR3 sequence reads: CASSLGRSGGPSTDTQYF. CDR3 coding DNA: TGCGCCAGCAGCTTGGGGCGAAGCGGGGGCCCTAGCACAGATACGCAGTATTTT.

The rearrangement joins TRBV19 to TRBJ1-6; the D gene is possibly TRBD1 (6 bases). The CDR3 extends over 13 amino acids. V was clipped by 9 bases and J by 7 bases, with 13 bases between them. CDR1 is LNHDA, CDR2 SQIVND, per germline (reference sequence). The CDR3 reads CASRGRVNSPLHF. The CDR3 DNA reads as TGTGCCAGCAGGGGCAGGGTCAATTCACCCCTCCACTTT. Complete variable domain (other parts from reference TRBV19 and TRBJ1-6): DGGITQSPKYLFRKEGQNVTLSCEQNLNHDAMYWYRQDPGQGLRLIYYSQIVNDFQKGDIAEGYSVSREKKESFPLTVTSAQKNPTAFYLCASRGRVNSPLHFGNGTRLTVT.

Notes on this clone: The junction departs from the called germline gene at one end, perhaps through a read error. The chain couples TRBV14 to TRBJ2-7, with TRBD2 identical over 9 bases. CDR3 length: 14 residues. From germline, CDR1 is SGHDN and CDR2 FVKESK. CDR3 sequence reads: CASSQVPSGVLEDF. The CDR3 nucleotides read TGTGCCAGCAGCCAAGTCCCTAGCGGGGTACTTGAGGACTTC.

The CDR3 DNA follows: TGTGCCAGCAGCCCCACTCAGGGCACAGATACGCAGTATTTT. This translates into CASSPTQGTDTQYF. This sequence joins TRBV7-7 and TRBJ2-3; D gene unclear. Per the germline V gene, CDR1 is SSHAT and CDR2 is FNYEAQ (reference sequence). The CDR3 sequence is 14 residues long. Trimming removed 5 bases at V and 1 base at J, with 10 bases between.

This chain connects TRBV7-9 to TRBJ1-3, with a weak D call TRBD1 (6 bases). The CDR3 has 15 residues. Germline V gene sequence: CDR1 SEHNR, CDR2 FQNEAQ (reference sequence). The ends were cut back, 0 bases at V and 11 bases at J, with 17 bases in the middle. The CDR3 bases are TGTGCCAGCAGCTTAGCATTGGCAGGGGAAGTCTCCATATATTTT. Translating it yields CASSLALAGEVSIYF.

The chain links TRBV30 to TRBJ1-2; possibly TRBD1 for D (6 bases). With 5 bases removed from V and 1 base from J, the gap between germline ends came to 17 bases. CDR1 is GTSNPN, CDR2 SVGIG, per germline (reference sequence). There are 15 residues in the CDR3. This CDR3 reads CAWYAPGQINYGYTF. The CDR3 bases are TGTGCCTGGTACGCTCCTGGACAGATTAACTATGGCTACACCTTC.

The rearrangement joins TRBV5-1 to TRBJ2-2; D is uncertain. The CDR3 has 14 residues. CDR1 and CDR2 (germline): SGHRS, YFSETQ. The V gene lost 10 bases and the J gene lost 3 bases, with 16 bases spanning the gap. The CDR3 nucleotides read TGCGCCTCAGCCTACCTAGAGTACACCGGGGAGCTGTTTTTT. Translated, it gives CASAYLEYTGELFF.

This clone was observed a single time. The junction and the germline gene differ at one end; a read error may be behind it. V gene TRBV10-3 combines with J gene TRBJ1-4; perhaps TRBD1 as D (5 bases). In germline, CDR1 is ENHRY, CDR2 SYGVKD. This CDR3 contains 14 residues. This CDR3 is CAISESTGTEELFF. The DNA of the CDR3 is TGTGCCATCAGTGAGTCGACGGGGACTGAAGAACTGTTTTTT.

This clone occurred once. The CDR3 DNA is TGTGCCAGCTCACCACCGTCAATGGCAGGGGTTAACACTGAAGCTTTCTTT. Residues: CASSPPSMAGVNTEAFF. The chain recombines TRBV18 with TRBJ1-1, with D maybe TRBD1 (6 bases). Germline CDR1 and CDR2: KGHSH and LQKENI. The CDR3 extends over 17 amino acids. V was trimmed by 0 bases and J by 2 bases, leaving 16 bases between them.

This clone was seen only a few times. This chain uses TRBV9 with TRBJ2-3; 7 nucleotides align to TRBD2. Germline CDR1 is SGDLS and CDR2 is YYNGEE. J lost 8 bases, V lost 0 bases, and 12 bases had no gene match. The CDR3 length is 16 residues. The CDR3, as DNA: TGTGCCAGCAGCGTAGAGGCGGGAGCCTCGCTCGGTACGCAGTATTTT. It specifies CASSVEAGASLGTQYF.

The chain links TRBV12-5 to TRBJ1-2; no definite D call. The germline gives CDR1 LGHNT, CDR2 FRNRAP. CDR3 length: 13 amino acids. The V end lost 1 base, the J end lost 7 bases, and 10 bases lay between the germline ends. The CDR3 DNA reads TGTGCTAGTGGTTTGGGCTATGCTCCTGGCTACACCTTC. Translating it yields CASGLGYAPGYTF.

V gene TRBV28 combines with J gene TRBJ1-2; TRBD1 aligns across 7 bases. The CDR3 runs to 12 residues. Germline trimming cut 6 bases from V and 5 bases from J; bases unmatched to any gene: 3. Germline-derived CDR1 and CDR2 are MDHEN and SYDVKM. In DNA, the CDR3 is TGTGCCAGCAGGGACAGGTTTTATGGCTACACCTTC. Its translation: CASRDRFYGYTF.

V is TRBV13 and J is TRBJ2-5, with D possibly TRBD2 on 7 matching bases. This CDR3 contains 14 residues. Germline values: CDR1 PRHDT, CDR2 FYEKMQ (reference sequence). V was clipped by 5 bases and J by 4 bases, with 14 bases between them. CDR3 sequence reads: CASSEVRGPETQYF. The CDR3 DNA sequence: TGTGCCAGCAGCGAAGTGCGGGGGCCAGAGACCCAGTACTTC.

The chain links TRBV5-1 to TRBJ2-6, with 8 bases matching TRBD2. The V segment lost 3 bases and the J segment 3 bases; nucleotides outside the gene matches: 2. Germline CDR1 and CDR2: SGHRS and YFSETQ. The CDR3 sequence is 15 residues long. In DNA, the CDR3 is TGCGCCAGCAGCTACCTAGCGGGTGGGGCCAACGTCCTGACTTTC. Residues: CASSYLAGGANVLTF. Using reference TRBV5-1 and TRBJ2-6 for the parts outside the CDR3, the full variable domain is KAGVTQTPRYLIKTRGQQVTLSCSPISGHRSVSWYQQTPGQGLQFLFEYFSETQRNKGNFPGRFSGRQFSNSRSEMNVSTLELGDSALYLCASSYLAGGANVLTFGAGSRLTVL.

The genes are TRBV4-3 and TRBJ1-5; the D gene is possibly TRBD1 (5 bases). CDR1 and CDR2 (germline): LGHNA, YSLEER. The CDR3 is 15 residues long. Trimming shortened V by 1 base and J by 7 bases, and 14 bases separated the two germline ends. In DNA, the CDR3 is TGCGCCAGCAGCCAAGTGGTAGGGGAGGGCCAGCCCCAGCATTTT. Amino acids: CASSQVVGEGQPQHF.

This clone was counted a few times. The chain links TRBV5-1 to TRBJ2-3; 12 bases agree with TRBD2. The CDR3 totals 17 residues. V gave up 5 bases and J gave up 0 bases; unmatched junction bases: 7. CDR1 and CDR2 (germline): SGHRS, YFSETQ. CDR3 in DNA: TGCGCCAGCAGAAGACTAGCGGGGGACCCGAGCACAGATACGCAGTATTTT. Encoded protein: CASRRLAGDPSTDTQYF.

Remarks on this clone: Germline and junction disagree at one end, which may indicate a read error. The rearrangement uses TRBV7-9 and TRBJ1-2; the D gene is possibly TRBD1 (5 bases). Germline CDR1 is SEHNR and CDR2 is FQNEAQ (reference sequence). CDR3 length: 12 amino acids. DNA for the CDR3: TGTTCCAGCAGCTTAGACAGCTATGGCTACACCTTC. Residues: CSSSLDSYGYTF. Full variable domain (remainder filled in from reference TRBV7-9 and TRBJ1-2): DTGVSQNPRHKITKRGQNVTFRCDPISEHNRLYWYRQTLGQGPEFLTYFQNEAQLEKSRLLSDRFSAERPKGSFSTLEIQRTEQGDSAMYLCSSSLDSYGYTFGSGTRLTVV.